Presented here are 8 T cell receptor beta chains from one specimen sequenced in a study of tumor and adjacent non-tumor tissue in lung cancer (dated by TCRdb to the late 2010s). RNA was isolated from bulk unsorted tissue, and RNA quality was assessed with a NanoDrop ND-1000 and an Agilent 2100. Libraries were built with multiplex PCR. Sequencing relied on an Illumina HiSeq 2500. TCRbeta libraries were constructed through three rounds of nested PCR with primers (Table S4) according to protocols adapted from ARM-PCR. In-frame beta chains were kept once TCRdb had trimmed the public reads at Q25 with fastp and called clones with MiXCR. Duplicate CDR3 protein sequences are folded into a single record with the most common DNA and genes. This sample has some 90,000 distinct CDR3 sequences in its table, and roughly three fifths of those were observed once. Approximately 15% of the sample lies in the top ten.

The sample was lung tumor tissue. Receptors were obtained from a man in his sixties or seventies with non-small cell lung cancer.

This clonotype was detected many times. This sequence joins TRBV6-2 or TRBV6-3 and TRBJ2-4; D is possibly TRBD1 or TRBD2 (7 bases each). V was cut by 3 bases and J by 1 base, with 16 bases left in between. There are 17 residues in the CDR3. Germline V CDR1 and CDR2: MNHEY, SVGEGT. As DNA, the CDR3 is TGTGCCAGCAGTTATAATACAGGGGAGGGGGCCAAAAACATTCAGTACTTC. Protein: CASSYNTGEGAKNIQYF.

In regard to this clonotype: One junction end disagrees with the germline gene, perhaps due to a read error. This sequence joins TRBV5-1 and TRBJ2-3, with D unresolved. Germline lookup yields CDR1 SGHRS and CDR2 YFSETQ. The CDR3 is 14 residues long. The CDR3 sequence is CAISLFSSTDTHYF. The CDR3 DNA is TGCGCCATCAGCTTGTTCAGCAGCACAGATACGCATTATTTT.

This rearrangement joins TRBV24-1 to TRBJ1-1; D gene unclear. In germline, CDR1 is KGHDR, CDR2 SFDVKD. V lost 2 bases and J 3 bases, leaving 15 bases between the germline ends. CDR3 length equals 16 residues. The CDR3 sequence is CATSDSTLIGYTEAFF. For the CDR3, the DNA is TGTGCCACCAGTGATTCGACACTGATCGGGTACACTGAAGCTTTCTTT.

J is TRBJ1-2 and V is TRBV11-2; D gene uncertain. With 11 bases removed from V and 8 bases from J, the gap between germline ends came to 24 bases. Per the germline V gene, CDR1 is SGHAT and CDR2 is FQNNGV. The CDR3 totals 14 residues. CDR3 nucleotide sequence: TGTGCCTGCATCATAGACTTGACCATGAGAGGCTACACCTTC. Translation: CACIIDLTMRGYTF.

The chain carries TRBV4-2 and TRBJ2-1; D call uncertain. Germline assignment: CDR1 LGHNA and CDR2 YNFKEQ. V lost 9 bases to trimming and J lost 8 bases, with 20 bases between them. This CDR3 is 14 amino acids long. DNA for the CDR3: TGTGCCAGAAGACAAGATCTGGTTAGGGATGAGCAGTTCTTC. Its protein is CARRQDLVRDEQFF.

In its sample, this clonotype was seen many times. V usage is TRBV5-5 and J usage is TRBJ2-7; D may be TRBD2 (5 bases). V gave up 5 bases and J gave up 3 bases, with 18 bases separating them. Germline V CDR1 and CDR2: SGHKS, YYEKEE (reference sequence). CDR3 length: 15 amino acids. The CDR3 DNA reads TGTGCCAGCAGTAACGGCCGGACGGGGAACTACGAGCAGTACTTC. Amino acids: CASSNGRTGNYEQYF.

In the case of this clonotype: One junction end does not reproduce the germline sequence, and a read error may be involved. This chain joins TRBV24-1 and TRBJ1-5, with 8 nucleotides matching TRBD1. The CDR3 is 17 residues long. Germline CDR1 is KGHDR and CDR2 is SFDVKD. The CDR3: CDTSDSGPGGFNQPQHF. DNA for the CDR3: TGTGACACCAGTGATTCGGGACCAGGGGGCTTCAATCAGCCCCAGCATTTT.

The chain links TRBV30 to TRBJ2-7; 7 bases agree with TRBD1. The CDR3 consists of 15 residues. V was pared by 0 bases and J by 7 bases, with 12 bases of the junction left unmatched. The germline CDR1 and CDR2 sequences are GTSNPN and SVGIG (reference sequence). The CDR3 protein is CAWSVMTGRSREQYF. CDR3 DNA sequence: TGTGCCTGGAGTGTCATGACAGGGAGATCGCGGGAGCAGTACTTC.